This TCR beta chain was captured in a study of blood T cell repertoires in COVID-19. About the research overall: Acute and convalescent COVID-19 specimens originated in the United States, Italy and Spain. T cells, B-cell-depleted T cells, or PBMCs provided the cDNA or gDNA that served as material.

A few counts support this clone. Under the authors' procedure: Reference gene primer amplification gave estimated nucleated cell counts. The table came from immunoSEQ multiplex PCR; TCRdb's copy has only in-frame clones and leaves some out. V and J calls plus clone size are reproduced from that table; the DNA served to infer D and trimming. Of hundreds of thousands of clones in the sample, over 75% were seen once. The V and J ends lost 4 bases and 9 bases, in that order; junction bases with no gene match: 11. The CDR3 is made up of 13 amino acids. CDR1 is GTSNPN, CDR2 SVGIG, per germline (reference sequence).

This rearrangement joins TRBV30 to TRBJ2-5; 7 nucleotides line up with TRBD2. The specimen was peripheral blood. The TCR originated in a human donor in a cohort sampled during active COVID-19. This CDR3 reads CAWTPSPGGSQYF. In DNA, the CDR3 is TGTGCCTGGACCCCAAGCCCCGGGGGGTCCCAGTACTTC.